This TCR beta chain was sequenced for a study of T cell repertoires in cytomegalovirus infection. Turning to this clonotype: The antigen is not known.

TCRdb ran MiXCR on the reads and lists one entry per CDR3 protein. The repertoire holds around 290,000 distinct CDR3 sequences, with roughly 24% as singletons. Findings and caveats of the study: Of the TCR beta families, the public ones yielded a cumulative frequency that identified carriers of CMV plus the relevant HLA.

Sequencing was done on a sample of PBMCs. The TCR sequence derives from a human donor in good health (CMV status not recorded). Some clones in this sample may be carry-over from other donors' samples.

The CDR3 sequence is CASSLVFGGRGMDEQYF. Here the CDR3 DNA reads TGTGCCAGCAGCTTAGTATTTGGCGGGAGAGGAATGGACGAGCAGTACTTC. The chain links TRBV7-9 to TRBJ2-7; 7 bases agree with TRBD2. CDR1 and CDR2 (germline): SEHNR, FQNEAQ (reference sequence). J was trimmed by 5 bases and V by 1 base; bases with no gene match: 14. The CDR3 extends over 17 amino acids.